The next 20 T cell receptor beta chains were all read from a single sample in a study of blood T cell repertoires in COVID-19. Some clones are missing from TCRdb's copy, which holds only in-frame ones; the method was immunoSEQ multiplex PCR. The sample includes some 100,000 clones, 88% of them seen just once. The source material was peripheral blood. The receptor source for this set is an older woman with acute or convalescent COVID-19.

Written as DNA, the CDR3 is TGTGCCAGCAGCTTAGGAGGCGGACAGGGGGGGAGCTCTGGAAACACCATATATTTT. This codes for CASSLGGGQGGSSGNTIYF. The chain is built from TRBV7-6 and TRBJ1-3, with 10 bases fitting TRBD1. This CDR3 region has 19 residues. Germline CDR1 and CDR2: SGHVS and FNYEAQ. V lost 1 base and J lost 0; bases outside the gene matches: 9.

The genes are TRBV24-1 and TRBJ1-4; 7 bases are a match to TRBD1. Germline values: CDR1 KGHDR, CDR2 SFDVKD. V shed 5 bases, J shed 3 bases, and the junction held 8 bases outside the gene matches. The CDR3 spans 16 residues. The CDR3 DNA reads TGTGCCACCAGTGCGAGCAGGGGGAGTGCTAATGAAAAACTGTTTTTT. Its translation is CATSASRGSANEKLFF.

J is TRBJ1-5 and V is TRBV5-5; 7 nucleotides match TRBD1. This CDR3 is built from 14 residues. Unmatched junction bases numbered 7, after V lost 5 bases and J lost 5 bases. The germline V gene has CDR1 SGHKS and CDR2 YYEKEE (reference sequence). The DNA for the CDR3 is TGTGCCAGCAGATCCGGGACAGATGATCAGCCCCAGCATTTT. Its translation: CASRSGTDDQPQHF.

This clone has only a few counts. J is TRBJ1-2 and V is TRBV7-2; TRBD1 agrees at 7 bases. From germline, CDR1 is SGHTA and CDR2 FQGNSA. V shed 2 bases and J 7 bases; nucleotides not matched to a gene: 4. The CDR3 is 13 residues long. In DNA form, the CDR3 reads TGTGCCAGCAGCTTAAGGGGGCTGGGTGGCTACACCTTC. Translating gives CASSLRGLGGYTF. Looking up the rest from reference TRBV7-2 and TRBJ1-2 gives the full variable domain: GAGVSQSPSNKVTEKGKDVELRCDPISGHTALYWYRQSLGQGLEFLIYFQGNSAPDKSGLPSDRFSAERTGGSVSTLTIQRTQQEDSAVYLCASSLRGLGGYTFGSGTRLTVV.

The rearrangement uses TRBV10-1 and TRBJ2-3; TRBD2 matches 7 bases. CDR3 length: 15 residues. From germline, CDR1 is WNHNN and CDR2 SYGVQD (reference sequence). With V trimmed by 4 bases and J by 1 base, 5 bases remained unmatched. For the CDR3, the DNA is TGCGCCAGCAGTGCGAAGCTAGCGGGCACAGATACGCAGTATTTT. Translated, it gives CASSAKLAGTDTQYF.

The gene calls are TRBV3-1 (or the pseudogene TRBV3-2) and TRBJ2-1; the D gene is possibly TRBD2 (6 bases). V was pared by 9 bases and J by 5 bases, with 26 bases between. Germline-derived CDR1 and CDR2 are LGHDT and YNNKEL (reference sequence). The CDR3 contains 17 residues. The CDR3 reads CARGLALWGRWDNEQFF. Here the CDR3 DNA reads TGTGCCAGAGGCCTAGCGTTATGGGGGAGGTGGGACAATGAGCAGTTCTTC.

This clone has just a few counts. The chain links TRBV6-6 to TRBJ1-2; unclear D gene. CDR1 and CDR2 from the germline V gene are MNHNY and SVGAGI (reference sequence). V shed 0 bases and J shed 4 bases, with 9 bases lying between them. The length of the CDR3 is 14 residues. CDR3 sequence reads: CASSYSSTVYGYTF. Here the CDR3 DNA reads TGTGCCAGCAGTTACTCGAGTACAGTCTATGGCTACACCTTC.

For the CDR3, the DNA is TGCGCCAGCAGCTCACAGGGGTCTGGGAACACTGAAGCTTTCTTT. Translated: CASSSQGSGNTEAFF. V is TRBV5-1 and J is TRBJ1-1; 7 positions match TRBD1. CDR1 SGHRS and CDR2 YFSETQ come from the germline V gene. This CDR3 contains 15 residues. Trimming removed 3 bases from V and 1 base from J; junction bases left unmatched: 6.

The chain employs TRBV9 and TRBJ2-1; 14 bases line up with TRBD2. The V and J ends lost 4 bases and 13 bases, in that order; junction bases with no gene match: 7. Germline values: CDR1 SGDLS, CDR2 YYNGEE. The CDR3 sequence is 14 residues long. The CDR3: CASSPRLAGGRQFF. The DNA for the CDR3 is TGTGCCAGCAGCCCCAGACTAGCGGGAGGGCGTCAGTTCTTC.

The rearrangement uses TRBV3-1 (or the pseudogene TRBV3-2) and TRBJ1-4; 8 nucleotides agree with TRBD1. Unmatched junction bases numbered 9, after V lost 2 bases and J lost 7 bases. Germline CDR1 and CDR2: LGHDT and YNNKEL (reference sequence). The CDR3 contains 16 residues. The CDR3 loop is CASSQRGQGIGEKLFF. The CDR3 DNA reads TGTGCCAGCAGCCAACGCGGACAGGGAATCGGTGAAAAACTGTTTTTT.

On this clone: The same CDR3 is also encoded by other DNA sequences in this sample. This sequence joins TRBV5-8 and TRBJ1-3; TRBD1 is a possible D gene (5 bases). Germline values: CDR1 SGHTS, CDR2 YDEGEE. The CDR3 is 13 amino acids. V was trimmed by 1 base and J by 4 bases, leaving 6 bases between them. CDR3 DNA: TGTGCCAGCAGCTTGAGGGGAGGAAACACCATATATTTT. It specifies CASSLRGGNTIYF.

The CDR3 DNA follows: TGTGCCAGCAGCACACCTAGCGGAGACCAAGAGACCCAGTACTTC. Its translation is CASSTPSGDQETQYF. The rearrangement uses TRBV7-8 and TRBJ2-5; 7 positions agree with TRBD2. V lost 5 bases and J lost 0; bases outside the gene matches: 6. Germline loops: CDR1 SGHVS, CDR2 FQNEAQ. CDR3 size: 15 residues. The variable domain in full, with the rest retrieved from reference TRBV7-8 and TRBJ2-5, is GAGVSQSPRYKVAKRGQDVALRCDPISGHVSLFWYQQALGQGPEFLTYFQNEAQLDKSGLPSDRFFAERPEGSVSTLKIQRTQQEDSAVYLCASSTPSGDQETQYFGPGTRLLVL.

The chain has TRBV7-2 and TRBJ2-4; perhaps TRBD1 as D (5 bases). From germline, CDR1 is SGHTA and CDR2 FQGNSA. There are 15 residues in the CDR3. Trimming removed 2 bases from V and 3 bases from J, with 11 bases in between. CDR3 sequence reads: CASSLSRVGKNIQYF. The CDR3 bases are TGTGCCAGCAGCTTATCCAGGGTTGGCAAAAACATTCAGTACTTC. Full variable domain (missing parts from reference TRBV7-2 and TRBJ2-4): GAGVSQSPSNKVTEKGKDVELRCDPISGHTALYWYRQSLGQGLEFLIYFQGNSAPDKSGLPSDRFSAERTGGSVSTLTIQRTQQEDSAVYLCASSLSRVGKNIQYFGAGTRLSVL.

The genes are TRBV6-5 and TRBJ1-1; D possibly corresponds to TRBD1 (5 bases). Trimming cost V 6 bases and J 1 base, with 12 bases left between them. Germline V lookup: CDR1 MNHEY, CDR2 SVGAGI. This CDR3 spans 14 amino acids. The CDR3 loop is CASRSGTPNTEAFF. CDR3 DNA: TGTGCCAGCAGATCCGGGACTCCGAACACTGAAGCTTTCTTT.

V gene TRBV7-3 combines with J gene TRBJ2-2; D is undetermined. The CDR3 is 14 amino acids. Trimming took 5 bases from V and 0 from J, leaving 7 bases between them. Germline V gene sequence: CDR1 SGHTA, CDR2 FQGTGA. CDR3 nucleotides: TGTGCCAGCAGCCCGGGTACGAACACCGGGGAGCTGTTTTTT. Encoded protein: CASSPGTNTGELFF.

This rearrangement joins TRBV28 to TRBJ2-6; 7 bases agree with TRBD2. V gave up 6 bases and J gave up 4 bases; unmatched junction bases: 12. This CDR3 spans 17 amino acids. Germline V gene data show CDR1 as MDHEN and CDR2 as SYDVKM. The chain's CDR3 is CASSSLGGVPGANVLTF. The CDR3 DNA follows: TGTGCCAGCAGCTCCCTGGGGGGGGTTCCCGGGGCCAACGTCCTGACTTTC.

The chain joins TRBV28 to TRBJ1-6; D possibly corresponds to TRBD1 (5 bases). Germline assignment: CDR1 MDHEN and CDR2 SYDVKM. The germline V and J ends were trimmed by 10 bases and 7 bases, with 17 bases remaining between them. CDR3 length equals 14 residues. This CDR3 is CATIPGNQNSPLHF. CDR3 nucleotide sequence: TGTGCCACAATTCCAGGGAACCAAAATTCACCCCTCCACTTT.

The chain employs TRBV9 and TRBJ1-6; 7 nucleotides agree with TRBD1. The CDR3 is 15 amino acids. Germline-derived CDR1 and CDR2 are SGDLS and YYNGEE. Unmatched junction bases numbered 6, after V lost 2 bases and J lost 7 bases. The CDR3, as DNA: TGTGCCAGCAGCGTTGAGACAGGGATCAATTCACCCCTCCACTTT. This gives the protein CASSVETGINSPLHF.

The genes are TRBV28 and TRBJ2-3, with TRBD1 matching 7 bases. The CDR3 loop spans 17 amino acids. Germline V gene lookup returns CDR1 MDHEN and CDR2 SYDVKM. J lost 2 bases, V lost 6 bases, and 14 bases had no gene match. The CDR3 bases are TGTGCCAGCAGCCCCCTCGGGACAGCGATACCCACAGATACGCAGTATTTT. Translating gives CASSPLGTAIPTDTQYF. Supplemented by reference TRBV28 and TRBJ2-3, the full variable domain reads DVKVTQSSRYLVKRTGEKVFLECVQDMDHENMFWYRQDPGLGLRLIYFSYDVKMKEKGDIPEGYSVSREKKERFSLILESASTNQTSMYLCASSPLGTAIPTDTQYFGPGTRLTVL.

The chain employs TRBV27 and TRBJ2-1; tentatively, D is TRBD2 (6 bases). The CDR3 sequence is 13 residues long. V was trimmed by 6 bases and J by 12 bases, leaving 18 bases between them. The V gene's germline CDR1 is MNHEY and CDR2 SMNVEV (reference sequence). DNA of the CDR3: TGTGCCAGCAGGGGGTGGGAGGACATTGGGCAGTTCTTC. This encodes CASRGWEDIGQFF.